One T cell receptor (beta chain) is described in this entry. Its antigen is still unknown. The investigators sampled blood at baseline, at cycle 4 day 1, and at cycle 7 day 1. This sample is part of a study of OX40 agonist ivuxolimab in advanced cancers. Across the study: The eligibility criteria allowed prior anti-PD-1, anti-PD-L1 or anti-CTLA-4 therapy, and 30% to 40% had some. The study, taken as a whole, reports: Partial responders at 0.1-3.0 mg/kg had among the lowest clonal expansion.

CDR3 size: 16 residues. Germline V gene sequence: CDR1 SGDLS, CDR2 YYNGEE. V lost 4 bases and J lost 0, with 14 bases in between. TCRdb keeps only in-frame clones here, not all; method: immunoSEQ multiplex PCR. The data hold roughly 80,000 clones, with roughly 84% observed a single time. This chain uses TRBV9 with TRBJ2-1; D is possibly TRBD1 (6 bases). Sequences were derived from CD4+ or CD8+ T cells sorted from blood, sampled in a trial of the OX40 agonist ivuxolimab. This TCR came from an adult with an advanced solid tumor such as melanoma, head and neck, liver or kidney cancer. The CDR3 loop is CASSPRTANSYNEQFF. The CDR3 nucleotides are TGTGCCAGCAGCCCACGGACAGCAAACTCCTACAATGAGCAGTTCTTC.